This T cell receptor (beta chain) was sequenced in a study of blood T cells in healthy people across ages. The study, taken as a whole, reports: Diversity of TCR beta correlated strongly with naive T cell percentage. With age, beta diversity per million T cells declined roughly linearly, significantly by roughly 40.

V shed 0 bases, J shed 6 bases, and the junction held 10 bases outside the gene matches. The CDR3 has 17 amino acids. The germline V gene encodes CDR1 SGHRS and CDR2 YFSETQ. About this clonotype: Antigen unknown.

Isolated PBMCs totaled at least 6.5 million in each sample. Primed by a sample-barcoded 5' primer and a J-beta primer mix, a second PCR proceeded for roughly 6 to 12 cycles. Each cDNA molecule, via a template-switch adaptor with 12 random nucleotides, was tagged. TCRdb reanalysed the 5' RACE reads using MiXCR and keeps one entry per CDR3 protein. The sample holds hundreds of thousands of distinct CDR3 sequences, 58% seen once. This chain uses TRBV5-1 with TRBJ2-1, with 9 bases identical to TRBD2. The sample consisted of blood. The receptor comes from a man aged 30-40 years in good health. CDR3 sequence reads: CASSLGQTSGPFNEQFF. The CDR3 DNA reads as TGCGCCAGCAGCTTGGGTCAGACTAGCGGACCGTTCAATGAGCAGTTCTTC.